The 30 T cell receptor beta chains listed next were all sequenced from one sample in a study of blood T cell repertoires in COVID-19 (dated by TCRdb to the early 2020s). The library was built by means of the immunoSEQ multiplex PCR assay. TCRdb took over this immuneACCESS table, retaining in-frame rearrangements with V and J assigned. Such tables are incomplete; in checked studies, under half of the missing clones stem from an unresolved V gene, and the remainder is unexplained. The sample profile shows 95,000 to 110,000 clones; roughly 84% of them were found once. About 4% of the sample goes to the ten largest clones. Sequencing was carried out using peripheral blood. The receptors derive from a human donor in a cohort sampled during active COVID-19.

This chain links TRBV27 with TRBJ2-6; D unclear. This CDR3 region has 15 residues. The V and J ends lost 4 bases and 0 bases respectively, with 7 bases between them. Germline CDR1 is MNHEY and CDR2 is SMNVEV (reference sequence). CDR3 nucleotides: TGTGCCAGCAGTTCAGTATCCTCTGGGGCCAACGTCCTGACTTTC. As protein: CASSSVSSGANVLTF.

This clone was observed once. The CDR3 region is CASSYSVRIGEQFF. The CDR3 DNA sequence: TGTGCCAGCAGTTACTCCGTCCGCATCGGTGAGCAGTTCTTC. The chain combines TRBV6-2 or TRBV6-3 with TRBJ2-1, with D unclear. The V gene lost 0 bases and the J gene lost 9 bases, with 12 bases spanning the gap. CDR1 is MNHEY, CDR2 SVGEGT, per germline. The CDR3 is 14 amino acids.

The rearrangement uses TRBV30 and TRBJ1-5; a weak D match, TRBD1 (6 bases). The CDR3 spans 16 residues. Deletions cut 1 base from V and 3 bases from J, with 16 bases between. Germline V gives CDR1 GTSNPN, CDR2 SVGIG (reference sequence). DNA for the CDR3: TGTGCCTGGAGTGCAACCCCCGGGACAAACAATCAGCCCCAGCATTTT. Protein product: CAWSATPGTNNQPQHF.

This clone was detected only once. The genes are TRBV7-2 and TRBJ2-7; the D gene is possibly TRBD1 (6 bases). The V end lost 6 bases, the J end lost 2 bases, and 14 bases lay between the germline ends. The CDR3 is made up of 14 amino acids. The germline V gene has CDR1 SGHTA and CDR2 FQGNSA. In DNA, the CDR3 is TGTGCCAGCAGACGGGATGGGGGCCCCTACGAGCAGTACTTC. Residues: CASRRDGGPYEQYF.

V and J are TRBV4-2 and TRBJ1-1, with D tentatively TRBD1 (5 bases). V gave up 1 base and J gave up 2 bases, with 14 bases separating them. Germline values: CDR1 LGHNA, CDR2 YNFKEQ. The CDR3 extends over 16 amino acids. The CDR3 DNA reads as TGTGCCAGCAGCCAAGTCCCCAGGGCCGACAACACTGAAGCTTTCTTT. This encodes CASSQVPRADNTEAFF.

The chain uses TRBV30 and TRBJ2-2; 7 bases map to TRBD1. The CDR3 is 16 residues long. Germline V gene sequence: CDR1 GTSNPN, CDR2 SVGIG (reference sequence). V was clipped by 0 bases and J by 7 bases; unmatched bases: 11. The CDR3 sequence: CAWSVRRGNLRGELFF. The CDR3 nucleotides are TGTGCCTGGAGTGTACGCAGGGGGAATTTACGCGGGGAGCTGTTTTTT.

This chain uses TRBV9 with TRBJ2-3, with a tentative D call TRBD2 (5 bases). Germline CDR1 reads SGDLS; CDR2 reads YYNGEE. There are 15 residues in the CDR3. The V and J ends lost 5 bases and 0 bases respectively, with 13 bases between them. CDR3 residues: CASRRVGLSTDTQYF. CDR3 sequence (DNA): TGTGCCAGCAGGAGGGTCGGGCTTAGCACAGATACGCAGTATTTT.

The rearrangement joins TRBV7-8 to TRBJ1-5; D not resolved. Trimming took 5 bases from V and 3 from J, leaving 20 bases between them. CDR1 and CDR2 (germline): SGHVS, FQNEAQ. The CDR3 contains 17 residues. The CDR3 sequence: CASSAWVGENLNQPQHF. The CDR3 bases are TGTGCCAGCAGCGCCTGGGTCGGGGAGAACCTCAATCAGCCCCAGCATTTT.

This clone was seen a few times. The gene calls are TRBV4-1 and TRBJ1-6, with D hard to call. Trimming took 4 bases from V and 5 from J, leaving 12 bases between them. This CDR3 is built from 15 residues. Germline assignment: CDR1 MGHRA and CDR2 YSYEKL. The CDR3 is CASSLLENDNSPLHF. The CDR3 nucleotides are TGCGCCAGCAGCCTCCTGGAGAATGATAATTCACCCCTCCACTTT.

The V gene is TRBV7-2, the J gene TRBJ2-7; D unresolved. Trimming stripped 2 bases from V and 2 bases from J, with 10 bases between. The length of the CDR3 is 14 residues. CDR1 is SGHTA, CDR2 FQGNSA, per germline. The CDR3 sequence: CASSLSSVAYEQYV. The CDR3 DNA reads TGTGCCAGCAGCTTATCCAGCGTAGCCTACGAGCAGTACGTC.

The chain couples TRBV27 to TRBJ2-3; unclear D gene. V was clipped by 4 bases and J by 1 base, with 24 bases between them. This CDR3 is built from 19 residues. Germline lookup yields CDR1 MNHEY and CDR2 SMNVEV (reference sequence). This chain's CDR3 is CASSSLIMRPPQRTDTQYF. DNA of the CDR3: TGTGCCAGCAGTTCCTTAATAATGAGGCCTCCCCAACGCACAGATACGCAGTATTTT.

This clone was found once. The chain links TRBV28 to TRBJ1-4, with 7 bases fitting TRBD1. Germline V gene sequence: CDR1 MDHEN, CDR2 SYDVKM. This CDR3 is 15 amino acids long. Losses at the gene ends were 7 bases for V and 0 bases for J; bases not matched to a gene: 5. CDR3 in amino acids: CASISGQATNEKLFF. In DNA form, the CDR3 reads TGTGCCAGCATCTCAGGACAGGCAACTAATGAAAAACTGTTTTTT.

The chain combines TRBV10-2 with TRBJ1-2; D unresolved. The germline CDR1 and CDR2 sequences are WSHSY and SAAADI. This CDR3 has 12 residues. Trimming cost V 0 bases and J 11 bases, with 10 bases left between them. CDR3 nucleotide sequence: TGCGCCAGCAGTGAGTCAAGCGGCCAGTACACCTTC. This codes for CASSESSGQYTF.

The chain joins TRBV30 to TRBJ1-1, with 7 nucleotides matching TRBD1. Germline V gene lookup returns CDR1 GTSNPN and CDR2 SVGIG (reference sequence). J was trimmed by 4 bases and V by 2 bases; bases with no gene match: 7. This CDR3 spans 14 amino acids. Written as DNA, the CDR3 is TGTGCCTGGAGTAGGGGGCAGGGGTCCACTGAAGCTTTCTTT. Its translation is CAWSRGQGSTEAFF.

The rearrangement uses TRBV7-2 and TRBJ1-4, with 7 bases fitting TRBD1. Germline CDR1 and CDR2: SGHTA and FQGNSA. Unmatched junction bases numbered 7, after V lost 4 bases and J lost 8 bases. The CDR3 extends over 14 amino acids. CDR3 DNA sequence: TGTGCCAGCAGCTCCACAGGGGCACCCGAAAAACTGTTTTTT. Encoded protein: CASSSTGAPEKLFF. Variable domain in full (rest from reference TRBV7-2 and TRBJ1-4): GAGVSQSPSNKVTEKGKDVELRCDPISGHTALYWYRQSLGQGLEFLIYFQGNSAPDKSGLPSDRFSAERTGGSVSTLTIQRTQQEDSAVYLCASSSTGAPEKLFFGSGTQLSVL.

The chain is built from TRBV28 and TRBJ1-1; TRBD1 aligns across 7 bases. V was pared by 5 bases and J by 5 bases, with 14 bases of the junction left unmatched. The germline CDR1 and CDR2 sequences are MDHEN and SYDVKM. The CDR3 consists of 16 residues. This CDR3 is CASSGATGKSRTEAFF. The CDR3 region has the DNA TGTGCCAGCAGTGGTGCGACAGGGAAATCTCGGACTGAAGCTTTCTTT.

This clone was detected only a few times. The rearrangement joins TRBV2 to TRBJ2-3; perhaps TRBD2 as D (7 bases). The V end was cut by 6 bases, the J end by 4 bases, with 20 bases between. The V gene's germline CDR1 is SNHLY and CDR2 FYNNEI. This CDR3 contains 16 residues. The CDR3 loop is CASSRRGALLADTQYF. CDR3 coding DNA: TGTGCCAGCAGCCGCCGGGGGGCGCTTCTCGCAGATACGCAGTATTTT.

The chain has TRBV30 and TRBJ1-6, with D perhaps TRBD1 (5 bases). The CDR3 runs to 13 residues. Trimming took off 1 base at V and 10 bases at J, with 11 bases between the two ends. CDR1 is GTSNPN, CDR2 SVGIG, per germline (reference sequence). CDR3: CAWSGQGGSPLHF. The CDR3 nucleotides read TGTGCCTGGAGTGGGCAGGGAGGCTCACCCCTCCACTTT.

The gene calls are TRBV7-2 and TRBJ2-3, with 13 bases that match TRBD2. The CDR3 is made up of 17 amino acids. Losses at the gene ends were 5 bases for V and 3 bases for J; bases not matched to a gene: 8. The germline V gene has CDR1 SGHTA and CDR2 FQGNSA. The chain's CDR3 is CASSPRLAGGLTDTQYF. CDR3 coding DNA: TGTGCCAGCAGCCCGCGACTAGCGGGAGGTCTTACAGATACGCAGTATTTT.

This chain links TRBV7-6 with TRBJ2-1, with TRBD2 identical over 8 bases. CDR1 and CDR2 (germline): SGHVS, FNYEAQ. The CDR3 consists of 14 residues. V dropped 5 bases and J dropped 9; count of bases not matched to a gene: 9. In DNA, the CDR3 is TGTGCCAGCAGCCAAAGCGGGAGAGGGGGTGAGCAGTTCTTC. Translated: CASSQSGRGGEQFF.

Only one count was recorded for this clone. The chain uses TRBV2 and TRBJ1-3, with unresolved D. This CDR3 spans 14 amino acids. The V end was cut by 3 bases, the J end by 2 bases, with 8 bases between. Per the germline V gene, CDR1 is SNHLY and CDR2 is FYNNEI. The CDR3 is CASSDLVAGNTIYF. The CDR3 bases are TGTGCCAGCAGTGACCTTGTTGCTGGAAACACCATATATTTT.

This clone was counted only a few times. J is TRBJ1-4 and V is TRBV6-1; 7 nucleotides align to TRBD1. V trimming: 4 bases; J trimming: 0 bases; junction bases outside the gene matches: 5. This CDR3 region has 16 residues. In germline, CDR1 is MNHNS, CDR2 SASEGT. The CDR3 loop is CASSARQGTTNEKLFF. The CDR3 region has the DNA TGTGCCAGCAGTGCACGACAGGGAACAACTAATGAAAAACTGTTTTTT.

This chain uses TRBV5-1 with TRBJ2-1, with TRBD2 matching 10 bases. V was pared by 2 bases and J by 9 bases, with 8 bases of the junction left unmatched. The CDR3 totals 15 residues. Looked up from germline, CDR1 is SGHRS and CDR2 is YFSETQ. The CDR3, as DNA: TGCGCCAGCAGCTTTGATGGGACTAGCGTGGTTGAGCAGTTCTTC. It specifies CASSFDGTSVVEQFF. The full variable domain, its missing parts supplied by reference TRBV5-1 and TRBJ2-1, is KAGVTQTPRYLIKTRGQQVTLSCSPISGHRSVSWYQQTPGQGLQFLFEYFSETQRNKGNFPGRFSGRQFSNSRSEMNVSTLELGDSALYLCASSFDGTSVVEQFFGPGTRLTVL.

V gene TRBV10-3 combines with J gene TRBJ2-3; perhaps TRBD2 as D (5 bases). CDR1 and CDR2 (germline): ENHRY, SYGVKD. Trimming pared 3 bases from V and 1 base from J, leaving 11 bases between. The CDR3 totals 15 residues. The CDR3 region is CAISDKAGGTDTQYF. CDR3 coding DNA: TGTGCCATCAGTGATAAGGCGGGTGGCACAGATACGCAGTATTTT.

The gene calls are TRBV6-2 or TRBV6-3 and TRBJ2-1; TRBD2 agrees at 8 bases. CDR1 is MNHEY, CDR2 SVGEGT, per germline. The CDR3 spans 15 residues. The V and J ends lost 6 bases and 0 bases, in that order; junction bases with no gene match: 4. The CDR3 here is CASSRAGVSYNEQFF. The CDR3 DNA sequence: TGTGCCAGCAGCCGAGCGGGGGTCTCCTACAATGAGCAGTTCTTC.

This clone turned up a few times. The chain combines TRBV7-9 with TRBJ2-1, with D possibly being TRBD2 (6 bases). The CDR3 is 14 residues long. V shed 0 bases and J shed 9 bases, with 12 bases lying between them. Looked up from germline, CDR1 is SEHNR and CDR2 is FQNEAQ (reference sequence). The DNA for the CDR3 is TGTGCCAGCAGCTTAGCGGGAGGCACGGGTGAGCAGTTCTTC. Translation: CASSLAGGTGEQFF.

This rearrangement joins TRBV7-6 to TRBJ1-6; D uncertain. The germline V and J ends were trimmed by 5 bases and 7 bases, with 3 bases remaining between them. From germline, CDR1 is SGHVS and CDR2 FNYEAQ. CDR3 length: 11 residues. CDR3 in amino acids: CASSENSPLHF. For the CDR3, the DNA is TGTGCCAGCAGCGAGAATTCACCCCTCCACTTT.

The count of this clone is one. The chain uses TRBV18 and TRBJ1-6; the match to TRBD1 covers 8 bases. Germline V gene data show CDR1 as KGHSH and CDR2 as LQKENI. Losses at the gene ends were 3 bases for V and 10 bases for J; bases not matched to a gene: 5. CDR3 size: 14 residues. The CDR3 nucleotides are TGTGCCAGCTCACCGGGACAGGAACAATCACCCCTCCACTTT. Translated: CASSPGQEQSPLHF.

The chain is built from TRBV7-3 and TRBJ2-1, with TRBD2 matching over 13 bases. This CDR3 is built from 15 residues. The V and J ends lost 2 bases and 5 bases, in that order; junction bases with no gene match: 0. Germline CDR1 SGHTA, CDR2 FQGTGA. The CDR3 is CASSLGLAGDNEQFF. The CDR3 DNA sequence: TGTGCCAGCAGCTTAGGACTAGCGGGAGACAATGAGCAGTTCTTC. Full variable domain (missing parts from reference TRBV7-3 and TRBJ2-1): GAGVSQTPSNKVTEKGKYVELRCDPISGHTALYWYRQSLGQGPEFLIYFQGTGAADDSGLPNDRFFAVRPEGSVSTLKIQRTERGDSAVYLCASSLGLAGDNEQFFGPGTRLTVL.

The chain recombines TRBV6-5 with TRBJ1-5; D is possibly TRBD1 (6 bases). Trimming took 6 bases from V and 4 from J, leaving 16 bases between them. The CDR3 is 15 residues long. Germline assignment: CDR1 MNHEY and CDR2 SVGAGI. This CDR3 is CASRRNRVGNQPQHF. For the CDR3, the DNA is TGTGCCAGCAGACGTAACAGGGTGGGAAATCAGCCCCAGCATTTT.